This T cell receptor (beta chain) was captured in a study of cytomegalovirus exposure and HLA in healthy donors. Study findings and constraints: CMV serostatus alone was available as immune exposure information. Prediction of most subjects' HLA-A and HLA-B alleles by TCR beta sequences was reportedly accurate. For TCR beta chains, V- and J-gene trimming was later linked to a missense DCLRE1C variant.

Germline V lookup: CDR1 SGHNT, CDR2 YYREEE (reference sequence). The V segment lost 5 bases and the J segment 3 bases; nucleotides outside the gene matches: 7. The CDR3 contains 14 residues. This clone was recorded a few times. Antigen: not known. Donors had nominal health at sampling but likely had unrecorded immune exposures. PCR was performed using 60 Vbeta and 13 Jbeta primers. Profiling relied on immunoSEQ multiplex PCR, and the TCRdb table lists in-frame clones only, not all of them. The profile shows some 160,000 clones, over 75% of them singletons. The sequenced material came from PBMCs. V gene TRBV5-4 combines with J gene TRBJ1-1, with 7 nucleotides matching TRBD1. The sequence was collected from a woman between 25 and 40 years old in good health and CMV-seronegative. This CDR3 is CASRLDRAYTEAFF. DNA of the CDR3: TGTGCCAGCAGACTCGACAGGGCCTACACTGAAGCTTTCTTT.